These 21 T cell receptor beta chains came from one sample sequenced in a study of vaccination and CD4 T cells after COVID-19. Cultured CD4+ T cell DNA was sequenced using the Oncomine TCR Beta short-read assay. TCRdb processed the PCR reads anew with MiXCR; each CDR3 protein has one entry. This table has approximately 5,000 distinct CDR3 sequences, about 28% appearing once. Antigens for these TCRs are unknown. As to treatment: 10-day PBMC culture with coronavirus spike peptide pools or control peptides (ViraFEST assay). Investigators obtained the unexposed donor's CD4+ T cells before the COVID-19 pandemic (2011-2018). Sequenced input: CD4+ T cells from blood, cultured in vitro. Receptor source: a human donor in good health.

This chain uses TRBV24-1 with TRBJ1-6; weak D call: TRBD1 (5 bases). V lost 10 bases and J 5 bases, leaving 14 bases between the germline ends. The CDR3 runs 14 residues. The V gene's germline CDR1 is KGHDR and CDR2 SFDVKD. CDR3 nucleotides: TGTGCCACTTATATGGGGGGGGATAATTCACCCCTCCACTTT. Amino acid sequence: CATYMGGDNSPLHF.

There are a few counts of this clonotype. The gene calls are TRBV6-2 or TRBV6-3 and TRBJ2-7, with 10 bases that match TRBD1. Per germline, CDR1 MNHEY and CDR2 SVGEGT. CDR3 length equals 15 residues. The V gene end was trimmed by 2 bases and the J gene end by 4 bases; junction bases not matched to a gene: 5. This CDR3 reads CASSYRTGGGYEQYF. The DNA for the CDR3 is TGTGCCAGCAGTTACAGGACAGGGGGGGGATACGAGCAGTACTTC.

In this sample, this clonotype is medium-sized (0.01 to 0.1%). The V and J genes are TRBV29-1 and TRBJ2-3; D gene ambiguous. The CDR3 loop spans 12 amino acids. Germline V CDR1 and CDR2: SQVTM, ANQGSEA. V was pared by 3 bases and J by 2 bases, with 6 bases between. The CDR3 DNA reads as TGCAGCGTTGAGGGCAACACAGATACGCAGTATTTT. Residues: CSVEGNTDTQYF.

This clonotype has just a few counts. This chain links TRBV6-2 or TRBV6-3 with TRBJ2-5, with D unresolved. The V gene lost 4 bases and the J gene lost 2 bases, with 8 bases spanning the gap. The CDR3 covers 13 residues. Germline values: CDR1 MNHEY, CDR2 SVGEGT. This CDR3 is CASSSREQETQYF. In DNA, the CDR3 is TGTGCCAGCAGTTCCCGCGAACAAGAGACCCAGTACTTC.

J is TRBJ2-1 and V is TRBV29-1; 11 bases are shared with TRBD2. The CDR3 is 14 residues long. Trimming took 6 bases from V and 14 from J; bases not matched to a gene: 15. Germline V lookup: CDR1 SQVTM, CDR2 ANQGSEA. The DNA of the CDR3 is TGCAGCGTCAGCTTAGCGGGGGGGGTCTCGGGGGAGTTCTTC. This translates into CSVSLAGGVSGEFF.

This clonotype was observed once. The chain is built from TRBV4-2 and TRBJ2-5; 7 bases are shared with TRBD2. CDR3 length: 14 residues. J gave up 3 bases and V 6 bases, and 7 bases lay outside the gene matches. Germline CDR1 reads LGHNA; CDR2 reads YNFKEQ. In nucleotides, the CDR3 is TGTGCCAGCAGACGGAGTGCGGGGGAAGAGACCCAGTACTTC. Translation: CASRRSAGEETQYF.

DNA of the CDR3: TGTGCCACCAGCAGAACAGACAGGGTATTCTATGGCTACACCTTC. Its translation is CATSRTDRVFYGYTF. The chain has TRBV15 and TRBJ1-2; 7 bases match TRBD1. Germline assignment: CDR1 LNHNV and CDR2 YYDKDF (reference sequence). V lost 2 bases, J lost 4 bases, and 7 bases stayed unmatched. The CDR3 extends over 15 amino acids.

The V call is TRBV4-1, the J call TRBJ1-2, with D unresolved. The germline V and J ends were trimmed by 1 base and 4 bases, with 10 bases remaining between them. Germline V gene data show CDR1 as MGHRA and CDR2 as YSYEKL. This CDR3 comprises 14 residues. DNA of the CDR3: TGCGCCAGCAGCCAAGGCGAAACACCCTATGGCTACACCTTC. Protein: CASSQGETPYGYTF.

This chain joins TRBV7-9 and TRBJ2-1; 10 bases fit TRBD2. The CDR3 consists of 19 residues. Germline assignment: CDR1 SEHNR and CDR2 FQNEAQ (reference sequence). Trimming removed 2 bases from V and 4 bases from J; junction bases left unmatched: 14. The CDR3 coding sequence is TGTGCCAGCAGCTTACTTGGGGTGTTAAGGACTAGCGGATACAATGAGCAGTTCTTC. Translation: CASSLLGVLRTSGYNEQFF.

This clonotype was seen a handful of times. This chain joins TRBV15 and TRBJ1-2; TRBD1 is a possible D gene (6 bases). V was cut by 0 bases and J by 6 bases, with 17 bases left in between. From germline, CDR1 is LNHNV and CDR2 YYDKDF (reference sequence). The CDR3 is 16 residues long. The CDR3 DNA reads as TGTGCCACCAGCAGAGAAGAGGGGGGGGCATCGAATGGCTACACCTTC. Its protein is CATSREEGGASNGYTF. The complete variable domain, with remaining parts taken from reference TRBV15 and TRBJ1-2, reads DAMVIQNPRYQVTQFGKPVTLSCSQTLNHNVMYWYQQKSSQAPKLLFHYYDKDFNNEADTPDNFQSRRPNTSFCFLDIRSPGLGDTAMYLCATSREEGGASNGYTFGSGTRLTVV.

The chain recombines TRBV6-1 with TRBJ1-2; the D is unclear. CDR1 and CDR2 (germline): MNHNS, SASEGT. V lost 8 bases and J 0 bases, leaving 13 bases between the germline ends. The CDR3 loop spans 14 amino acids. The CDR3 protein is CASESEFSNYGYTF. DNA for the CDR3: TGTGCCAGCGAATCCGAATTTTCTAACTATGGCTACACCTTC.

In this sample, this clonotype turned up a few times. The J gene is TRBJ1-2, the V gene TRBV6-1; D unresolved. The germline CDR1 and CDR2 sequences are MNHNS and SASEGT. This CDR3 is built from 15 residues. Trimming pared 8 bases from V and 4 bases from J, leaving 20 bases between. CDR3 nucleotides: TGTGCCAGCGTCTCATTGGAGGCTGCTCTCTATGGCTACACCTTC. It translates to CASVSLEAALYGYTF.

This clonotype is labeled medium-sized. The chain recombines TRBV6-5 with TRBJ1-2; D gene ambiguous. V was clipped by 4 bases and J by 4 bases, with 13 bases between them. CDR1 and CDR2 (germline): MNHEY, SVGAGI. The CDR3 sequence is 14 residues long. The CDR3 DNA reads as TGTGCCAGCAGTTTGAGGACCGGTGGCTATGGCTACACCTTC. Translation: CASSLRTGGYGYTF.

This clonotype was counted a few times. The rearrangement joins TRBV10-1 to TRBJ1-2; D gene ambiguous. The CDR3 spans 13 residues. CDR1 WNHNN and CDR2 SYGVQD come from the germline V gene (reference sequence). V lost 6 bases, J lost 5 bases, and 13 bases lay in between. CDR3 amino acids: CASSADGAYGYTF. The CDR3 DNA sequence: TGCGCCAGCAGCGCTGACGGTGCTTATGGCTACACCTTC.

The chain combines TRBV5-1 with TRBJ1-2; 7 bases agree with TRBD1. With 4 bases clipped from V and 5 bases from J, the junction kept 11 bases outside the gene matches. The CDR3 loop spans 15 amino acids. In germline, CDR1 is SGHRS, CDR2 YFSETQ. The CDR3 DNA reads TGCGCCAGCAGCCCGGGGGACAGAGGAAGATATGGCTACACCTTC. Residues: CASSPGDRGRYGYTF.

The rearrangement joins TRBV10-3 to TRBJ2-2; possible D gene TRBD1, 5 bases. Germline V gene lookup returns CDR1 ENHRY and CDR2 SYGVKD. The V and J ends lost 0 bases and 0 bases respectively, with 11 bases between them. The CDR3 covers 17 residues. As DNA, the CDR3 is TGTGCCATCAGTGAGTCTGGGGCAACCGCGAACACCGGGGAGCTGTTTTTT. This codes for CAISESGATANTGELFF.

There are a few counts of this clonotype. The CDR3 region is CSARQQPLWSSYTF. In DNA, the CDR3 is TGCAGTGCTAGGCAACAGCCTCTCTGGTCCTCTTACACCTTC. The chain employs TRBV20-1 and TRBJ1-2, with D unresolved. CDR3 length equals 14 residues. V was shortened by 3 bases and J by 11 bases, with 22 bases between the two germline ends. The germline V gene encodes CDR1 DFQATT and CDR2 SNEGSKA (reference sequence).

The J gene is TRBJ2-1, the V gene TRBV11-3, with D perhaps TRBD1 (7 bases). The CDR3 is 17 amino acids. With 5 bases removed from V and 4 bases from J, the gap between germline ends came to 21 bases. Per the germline V gene, CDR1 is SGHNT and CDR2 is YENEEA. The CDR3, as DNA: TGTGCCAGCAGCCTAGCGTGGGACAGCCTCTCGTACAATGAGCAGTTCTTC. Protein: CASSLAWDSLSYNEQFF.

This chain links TRBV6-4 with TRBJ2-5; 8 bases map to TRBD1. CDR1 and CDR2 from the germline V gene are MRHNA and SNTAGT. This CDR3 comprises 15 residues. J was trimmed by 2 bases and V by 9 bases; bases with no gene match: 11. CDR3 loop: CASSMTGAIQETQYF. In DNA, the CDR3 is TGTGCCAGTAGTATGACAGGGGCCATACAAGAGACCCAGTACTTC.

This clonotype was recorded a few times. The chain employs TRBV20-1 and TRBJ1-4, with TRBD1 as a possible D gene (6 bases). V was pared by 4 bases and J by 7 bases, with 16 bases between. The germline gives CDR1 DFQATT, CDR2 SNEGSKA (reference sequence). CDR3 length: 14 residues. CDR3 coding DNA: TGCAGTGCTACGGTGTACAGGGAGAGTGAAAAACTGTTTTTT. Encoded protein: CSATVYRESEKLFF.

This sequence joins TRBV2 and TRBJ2-3; D possibly corresponds to TRBD2 (6 bases). Trimming removed 9 bases at V and 0 bases at J, with 13 bases between. CDR3 length: 14 amino acids. The germline gives CDR1 SNHLY, CDR2 FYNNEI. This CDR3 is CASCSGDSTDTQYF. Written as DNA, the CDR3 is TGTGCCAGTTGCTCGGGAGATAGCACAGATACGCAGTATTTT.